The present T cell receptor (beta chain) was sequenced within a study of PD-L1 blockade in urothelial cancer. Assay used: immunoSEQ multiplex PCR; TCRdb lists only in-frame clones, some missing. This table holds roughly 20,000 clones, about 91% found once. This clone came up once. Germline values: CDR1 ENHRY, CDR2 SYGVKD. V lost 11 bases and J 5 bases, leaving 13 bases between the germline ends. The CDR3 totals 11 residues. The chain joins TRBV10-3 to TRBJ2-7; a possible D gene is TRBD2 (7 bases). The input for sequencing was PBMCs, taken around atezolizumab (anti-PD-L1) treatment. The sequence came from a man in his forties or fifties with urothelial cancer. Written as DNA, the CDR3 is TGTGCCGCGGGGGCGAAGAACGAGCAGTACTTC. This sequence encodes CAAGAKNEQYF.